The present T cell receptor beta chain was sequenced within a study of CDR3 diversity in severe acne. This clonotype came up many times. Per the germline V gene, CDR1 is SGDLS and CDR2 is YYNGEE. CDR3 length equals 14 residues. V lost 2 bases to trimming and J lost 4 bases, with 12 bases between them. MiXCR, run by TCRdb on the PCR reads, gives a single entry per CDR3 protein. The table includes about 85,000 distinct CDR3 sequences, about 50% detected once. The chain couples TRBV9 to TRBJ2-5; a weak D match, TRBD2 (6 bases). Sequencing was carried out using blood. This TCR was sampled from a male donor in good health, serving as a control. The CDR3 protein is CASSVALRGETQYF. In DNA form, the CDR3 reads TGTGCCAGCAGCGTGGCCCTGCGGGGAGAGACCCAGTACTTC.